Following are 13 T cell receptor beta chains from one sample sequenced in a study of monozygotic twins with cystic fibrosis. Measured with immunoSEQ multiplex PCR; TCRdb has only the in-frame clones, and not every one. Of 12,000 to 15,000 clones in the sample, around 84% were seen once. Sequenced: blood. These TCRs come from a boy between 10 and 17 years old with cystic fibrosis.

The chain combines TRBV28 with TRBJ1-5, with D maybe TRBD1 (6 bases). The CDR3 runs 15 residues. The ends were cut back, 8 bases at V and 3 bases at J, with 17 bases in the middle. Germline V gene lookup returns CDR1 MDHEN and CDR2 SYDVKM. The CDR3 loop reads CASCPGGGTNQPQHF. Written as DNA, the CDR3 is TGTGCCAGCTGCCCTGGAGGGGGGACCAATCAGCCCCAGCATTTT.

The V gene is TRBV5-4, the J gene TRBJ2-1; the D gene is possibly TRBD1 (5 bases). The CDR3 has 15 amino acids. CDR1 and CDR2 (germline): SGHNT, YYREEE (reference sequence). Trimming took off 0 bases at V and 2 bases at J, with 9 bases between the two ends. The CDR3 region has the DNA TGTGCCAGCAGCTTGGATAGGGGCCCCTACAATGAGCAGTTCTTC. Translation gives CASSLDRGPYNEQFF.

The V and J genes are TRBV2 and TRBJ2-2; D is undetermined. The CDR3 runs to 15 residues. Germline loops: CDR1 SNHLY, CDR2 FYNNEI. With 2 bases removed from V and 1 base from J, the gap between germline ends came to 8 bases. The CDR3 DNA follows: TGTGCCAGCAGTGAAAACAGAATGAACACCGGGGAGCTGTTTTTT. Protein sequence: CASSENRMNTGELFF.

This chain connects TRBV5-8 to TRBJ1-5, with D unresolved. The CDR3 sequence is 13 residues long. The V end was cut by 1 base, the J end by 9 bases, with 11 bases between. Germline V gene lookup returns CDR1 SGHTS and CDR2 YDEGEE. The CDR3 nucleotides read TGTGCCAGCAGCTTGTCGTCTAGATGGCCCCAGCATTTT. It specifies CASSLSSRWPQHF.

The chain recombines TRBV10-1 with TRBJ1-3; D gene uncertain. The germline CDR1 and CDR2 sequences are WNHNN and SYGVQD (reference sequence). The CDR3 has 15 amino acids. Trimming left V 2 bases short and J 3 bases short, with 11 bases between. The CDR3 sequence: CASSERQTFGNTIYF. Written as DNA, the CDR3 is TGCGCCAGCAGTGAGAGGCAGACCTTTGGAAACACCATATATTTT.

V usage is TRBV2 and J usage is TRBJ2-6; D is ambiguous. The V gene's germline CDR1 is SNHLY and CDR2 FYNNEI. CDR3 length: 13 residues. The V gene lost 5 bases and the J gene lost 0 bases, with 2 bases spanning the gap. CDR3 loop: CASSSSGANVLTF. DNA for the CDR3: TGTGCCAGCAGTAGCTCTGGGGCCAACGTCCTGACTTTC. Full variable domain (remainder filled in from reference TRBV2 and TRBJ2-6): EPEVTQTPSHQVTQMGQEVILRCVPISNHLYFYWYRQILGQKVEFLVSFYNNEISEKSEIFDDQFSVERPDGSNFTLKIRSTKLEDSAMYFCASSSSGANVLTFGAGSRLTVL.

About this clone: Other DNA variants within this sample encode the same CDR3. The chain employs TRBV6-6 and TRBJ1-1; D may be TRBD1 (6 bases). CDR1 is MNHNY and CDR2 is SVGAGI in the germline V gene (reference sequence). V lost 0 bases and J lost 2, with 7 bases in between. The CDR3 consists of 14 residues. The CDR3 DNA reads TGTGCCAGCAGTTACTCGGGGGCAAACACTGAAGCTTTCTTT. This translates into CASSYSGANTEAFF.

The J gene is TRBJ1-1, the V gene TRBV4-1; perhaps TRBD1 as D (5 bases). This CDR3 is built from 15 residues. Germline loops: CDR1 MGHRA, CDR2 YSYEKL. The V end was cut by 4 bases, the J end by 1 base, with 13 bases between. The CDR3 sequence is CASSPPGQRNTEAFF. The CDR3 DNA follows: TGCGCCAGCAGCCCCCCCGGACAACGGAACACTGAAGCTTTCTTT.

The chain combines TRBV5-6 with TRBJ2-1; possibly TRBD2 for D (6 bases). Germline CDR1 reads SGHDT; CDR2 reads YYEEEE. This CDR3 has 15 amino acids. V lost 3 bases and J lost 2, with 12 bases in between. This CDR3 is CASSSSGAPYNEQFF. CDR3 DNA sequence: TGTGCCAGCAGCTCGTCGGGAGCCCCCTACAATGAGCAGTTCTTC.

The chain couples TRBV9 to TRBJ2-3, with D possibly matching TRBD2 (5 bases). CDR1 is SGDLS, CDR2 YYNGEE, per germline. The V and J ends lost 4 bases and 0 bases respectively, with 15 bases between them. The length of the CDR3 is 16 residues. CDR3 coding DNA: TGTGCCAGCAGCCCCCAAGGTGGGAGAAGCACAGATACGCAGTATTTT. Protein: CASSPQGGRSTDTQYF.

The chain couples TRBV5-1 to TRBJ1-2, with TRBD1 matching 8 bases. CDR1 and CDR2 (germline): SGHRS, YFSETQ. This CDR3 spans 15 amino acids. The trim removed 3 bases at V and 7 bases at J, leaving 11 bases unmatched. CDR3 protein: CASSSTTGVDGGYTF. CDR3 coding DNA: TGCGCCAGCAGCTCAACGACAGGGGTTGACGGTGGCTACACCTTC.

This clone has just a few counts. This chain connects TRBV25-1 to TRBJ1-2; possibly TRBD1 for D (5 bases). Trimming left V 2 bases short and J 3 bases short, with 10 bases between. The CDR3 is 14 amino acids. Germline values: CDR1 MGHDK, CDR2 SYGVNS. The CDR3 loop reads CASSEIDRYYGYTF. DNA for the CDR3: TGTGCCAGCAGTGAAATAGACAGATACTATGGCTACACCTTC.

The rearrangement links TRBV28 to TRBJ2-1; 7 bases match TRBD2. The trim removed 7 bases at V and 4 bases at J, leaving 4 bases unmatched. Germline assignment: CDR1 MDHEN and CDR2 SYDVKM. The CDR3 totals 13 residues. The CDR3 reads CASTASGYNEQFF. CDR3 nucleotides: TGTGCCAGCACCGCTAGCGGATACAATGAGCAGTTCTTC.